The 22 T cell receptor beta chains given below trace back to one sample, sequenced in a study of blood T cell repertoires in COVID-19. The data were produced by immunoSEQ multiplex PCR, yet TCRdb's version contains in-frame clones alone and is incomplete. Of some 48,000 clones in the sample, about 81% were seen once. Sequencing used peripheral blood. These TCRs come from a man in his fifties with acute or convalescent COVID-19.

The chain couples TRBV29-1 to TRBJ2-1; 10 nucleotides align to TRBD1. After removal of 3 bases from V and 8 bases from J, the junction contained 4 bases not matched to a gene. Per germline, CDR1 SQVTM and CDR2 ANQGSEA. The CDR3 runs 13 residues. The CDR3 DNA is TGCAGCGTTGAGCCTGGGACAGGGGATGAGCAGTTCTTC. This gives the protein CSVEPGTGDEQFF.

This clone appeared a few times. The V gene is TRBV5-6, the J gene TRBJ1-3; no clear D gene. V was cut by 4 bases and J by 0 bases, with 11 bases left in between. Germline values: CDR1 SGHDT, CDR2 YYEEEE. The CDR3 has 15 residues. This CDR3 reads CASSPGLNSGNTIYF. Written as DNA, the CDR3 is TGTGCCAGCAGCCCCGGGTTGAACTCTGGAAACACCATATATTTT.

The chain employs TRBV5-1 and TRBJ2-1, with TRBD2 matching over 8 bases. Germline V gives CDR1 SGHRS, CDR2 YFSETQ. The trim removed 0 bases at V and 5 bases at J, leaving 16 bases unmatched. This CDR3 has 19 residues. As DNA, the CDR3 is TGCGCCAGCAGCTTGGCCCGGGACACTGGCGGGAGGCAGGACAATGAGCAGTTCTTC. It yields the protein CASSLARDTGGRQDNEQFF.

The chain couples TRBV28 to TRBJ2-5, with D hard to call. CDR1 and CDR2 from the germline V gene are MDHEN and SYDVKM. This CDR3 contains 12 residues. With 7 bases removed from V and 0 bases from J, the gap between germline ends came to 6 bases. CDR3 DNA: TGTGCCAGCACTGGAGACCAAGAGACCCAGTACTTC. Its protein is CASTGDQETQYF.

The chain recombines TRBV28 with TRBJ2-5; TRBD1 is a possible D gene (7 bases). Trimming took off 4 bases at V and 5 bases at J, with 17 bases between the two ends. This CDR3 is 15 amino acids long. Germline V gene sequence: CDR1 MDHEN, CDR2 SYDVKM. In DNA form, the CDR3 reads TGTGCCAGCAGTTCCTTCAGGGGGGCCGCGGAGACCCAGTACTTC. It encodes CASSSFRGAAETQYF.

The CDR3 loop is CASSYGAEGDQPQHF. CDR3 in DNA: TGTGCCAGCAGCTACGGAGCAGAGGGTGATCAGCCCCAGCATTTT. The rearrangement links TRBV3-1 (or the pseudogene TRBV3-2) to TRBJ1-5, with unresolved D. This CDR3 spans 15 amino acids. Trimming left V 5 bases short and J 5 bases short, with 16 bases between. Germline CDR1 reads LGHDT; CDR2 reads YNNKEL (reference sequence).

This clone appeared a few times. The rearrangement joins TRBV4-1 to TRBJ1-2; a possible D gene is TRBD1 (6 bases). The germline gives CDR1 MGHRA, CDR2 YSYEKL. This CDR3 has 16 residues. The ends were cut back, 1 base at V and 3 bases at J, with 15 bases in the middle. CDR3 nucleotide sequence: TGCGCCAGCAGCCAAGGGGAGGGGGGGCGTGACTATGGCTACACCTTC. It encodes CASSQGEGGRDYGYTF.

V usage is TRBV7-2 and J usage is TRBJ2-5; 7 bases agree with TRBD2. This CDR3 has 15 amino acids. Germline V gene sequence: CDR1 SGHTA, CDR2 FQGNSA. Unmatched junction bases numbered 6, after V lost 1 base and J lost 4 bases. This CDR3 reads CASSLEGAGTETQYF. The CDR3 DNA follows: TGTGCCAGCAGCTTAGAGGGAGCGGGAACAGAGACCCAGTACTTC. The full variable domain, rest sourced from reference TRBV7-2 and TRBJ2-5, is GAGVSQSPSNKVTEKGKDVELRCDPISGHTALYWYRQSLGQGLEFLIYFQGNSAPDKSGLPSDRFSAERTGGSVSTLTIQRTQQEDSAVYLCASSLEGAGTETQYFGPGTRLLVL.

As DNA, the CDR3 is TGTGCCAGCAGCAAAGCTGGAGAAGAATTTCGCAGCGCAGATACGCAGTATTTT. It is translated as CASSKAGEEFRSADTQYF. The chain employs TRBV21-1 and TRBJ2-3; the D call of TRBD2 is as the table states it, not checked on the DNA. TRBV21-1 is a pseudogene segment. This CDR3 contains 18 residues.

The CDR3 is CSVDPGQGRNIQYF. The CDR3 DNA sequence: TGCAGCGTTGACCCGGGACAGGGGAGAAACATTCAGTACTTC. V and J are TRBV29-1 and TRBJ2-4, with 10 bases matching TRBD1. This CDR3 contains 14 residues. The V segment lost 3 bases and the J segment 6 bases; nucleotides outside the gene matches: 5. The germline gives CDR1 SQVTM, CDR2 ANQGSEA.

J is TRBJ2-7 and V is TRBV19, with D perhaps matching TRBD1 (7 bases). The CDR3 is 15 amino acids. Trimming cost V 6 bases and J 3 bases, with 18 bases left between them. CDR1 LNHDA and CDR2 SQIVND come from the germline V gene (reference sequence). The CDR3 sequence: CASSSQTGTFYEQYF. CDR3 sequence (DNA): TGTGCCAGTAGCAGTCAGACAGGGACTTTCTACGAGCAGTACTTC.

CDR3 region: CASSEGQGDYGYTF. DNA for the CDR3: TGTGCCAGCAGCGAGGGACAGGGAGACTATGGCTACACCTTC. This sequence joins TRBV7-6 and TRBJ1-2; 9 nucleotides align to TRBD1. The junction had 4 bases not matched to a gene; V was cut back by 5 bases and J by 3 bases. Germline lookup yields CDR1 SGHVS and CDR2 FNYEAQ. The CDR3 length is 14 residues.

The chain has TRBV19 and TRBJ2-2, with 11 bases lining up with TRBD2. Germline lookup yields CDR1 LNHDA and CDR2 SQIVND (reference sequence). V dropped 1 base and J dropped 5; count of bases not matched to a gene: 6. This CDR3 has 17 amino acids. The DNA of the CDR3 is TGTGCCAGTAGTATAGTAGCGGGAGGGCCTGGAACCGGGGAGCTGTTTTTT. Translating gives CASSIVAGGPGTGELFF.

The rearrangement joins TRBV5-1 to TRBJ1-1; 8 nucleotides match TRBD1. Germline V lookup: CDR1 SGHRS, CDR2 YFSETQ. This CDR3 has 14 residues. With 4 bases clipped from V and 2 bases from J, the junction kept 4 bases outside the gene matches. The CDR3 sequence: CASSATGDNTEAFF. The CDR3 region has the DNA TGCGCCAGCAGCGCGACAGGGGATAACACTGAAGCTTTCTTT.

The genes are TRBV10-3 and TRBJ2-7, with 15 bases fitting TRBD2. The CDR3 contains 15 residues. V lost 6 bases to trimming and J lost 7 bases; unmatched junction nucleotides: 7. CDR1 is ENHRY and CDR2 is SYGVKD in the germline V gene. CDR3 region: CAIREGTSGRYEQYF. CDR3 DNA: TGTGCCATCAGAGAGGGGACTAGCGGGAGGTATGAGCAGTACTTC.

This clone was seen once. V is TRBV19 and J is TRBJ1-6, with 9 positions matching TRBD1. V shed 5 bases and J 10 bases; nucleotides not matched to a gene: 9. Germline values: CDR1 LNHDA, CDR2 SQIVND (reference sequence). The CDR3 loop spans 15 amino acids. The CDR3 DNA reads TGTGCCAGTAGTGCGGGGGACAGGGTATACTCACCCCTCCACTTT. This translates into CASSAGDRVYSPLHF.

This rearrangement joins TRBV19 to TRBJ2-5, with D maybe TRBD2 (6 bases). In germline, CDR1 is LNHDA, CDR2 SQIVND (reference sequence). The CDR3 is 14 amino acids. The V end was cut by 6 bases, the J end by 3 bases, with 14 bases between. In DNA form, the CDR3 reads TGTGCCAGTAGAGCGGTGGGGGGAAAAGAGACCCAGTACTTC. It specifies CASRAVGGKETQYF. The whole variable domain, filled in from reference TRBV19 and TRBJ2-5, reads DGGITQSPKYLFRKEGQNVTLSCEQNLNHDAMYWYRQDPGQGLRLIYYSQIVNDFQKGDIAEGYSVSREKKESFPLTVTSAQKNPTAFYLCASRAVGGKETQYFGPGTRLLVL.

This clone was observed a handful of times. The CDR3 nucleotides are TGTGCCAGCACAATAGACCCGGGTGCCGGGGAGCTGTTTTTT. The encoded protein is CASTIDPGAGELFF. The chain has TRBV2 and TRBJ2-2; D call uncertain. From germline, CDR1 is SNHLY and CDR2 FYNNEI. The CDR3 runs 14 residues. Trimming removed 7 bases from V and 6 bases from J, with 15 bases in between.

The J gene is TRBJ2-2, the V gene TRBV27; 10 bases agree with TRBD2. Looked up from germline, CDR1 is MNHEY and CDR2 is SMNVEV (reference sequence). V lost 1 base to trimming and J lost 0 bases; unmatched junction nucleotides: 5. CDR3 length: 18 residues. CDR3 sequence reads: CASSLFGLAGANTGELFF. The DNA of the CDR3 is TGTGCCAGCAGTTTATTTGGCCTAGCGGGGGCGAACACCGGGGAGCTGTTTTTT.

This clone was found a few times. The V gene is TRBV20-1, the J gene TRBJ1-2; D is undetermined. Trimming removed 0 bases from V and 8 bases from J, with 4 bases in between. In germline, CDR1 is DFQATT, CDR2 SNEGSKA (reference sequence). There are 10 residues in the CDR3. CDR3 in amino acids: CSARDTGYTF. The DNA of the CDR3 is TGCAGTGCTAGAGATACAGGCTACACCTTC.

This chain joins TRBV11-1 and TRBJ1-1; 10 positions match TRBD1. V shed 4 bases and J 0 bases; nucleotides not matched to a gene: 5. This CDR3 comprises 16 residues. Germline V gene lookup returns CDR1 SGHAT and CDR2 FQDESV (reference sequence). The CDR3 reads CASSSGQGGMNTEAFF. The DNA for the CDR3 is TGTGCCAGCAGCTCCGGACAGGGGGGCATGAACACTGAAGCTTTCTTT.

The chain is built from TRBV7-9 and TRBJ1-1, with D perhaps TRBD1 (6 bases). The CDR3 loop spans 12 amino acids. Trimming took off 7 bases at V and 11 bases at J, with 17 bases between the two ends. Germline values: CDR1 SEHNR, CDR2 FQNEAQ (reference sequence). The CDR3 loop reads CASTISQGGAFF. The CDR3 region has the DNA TGTGCCAGCACCATCTCACAGGGTGGGGCTTTCTTT.